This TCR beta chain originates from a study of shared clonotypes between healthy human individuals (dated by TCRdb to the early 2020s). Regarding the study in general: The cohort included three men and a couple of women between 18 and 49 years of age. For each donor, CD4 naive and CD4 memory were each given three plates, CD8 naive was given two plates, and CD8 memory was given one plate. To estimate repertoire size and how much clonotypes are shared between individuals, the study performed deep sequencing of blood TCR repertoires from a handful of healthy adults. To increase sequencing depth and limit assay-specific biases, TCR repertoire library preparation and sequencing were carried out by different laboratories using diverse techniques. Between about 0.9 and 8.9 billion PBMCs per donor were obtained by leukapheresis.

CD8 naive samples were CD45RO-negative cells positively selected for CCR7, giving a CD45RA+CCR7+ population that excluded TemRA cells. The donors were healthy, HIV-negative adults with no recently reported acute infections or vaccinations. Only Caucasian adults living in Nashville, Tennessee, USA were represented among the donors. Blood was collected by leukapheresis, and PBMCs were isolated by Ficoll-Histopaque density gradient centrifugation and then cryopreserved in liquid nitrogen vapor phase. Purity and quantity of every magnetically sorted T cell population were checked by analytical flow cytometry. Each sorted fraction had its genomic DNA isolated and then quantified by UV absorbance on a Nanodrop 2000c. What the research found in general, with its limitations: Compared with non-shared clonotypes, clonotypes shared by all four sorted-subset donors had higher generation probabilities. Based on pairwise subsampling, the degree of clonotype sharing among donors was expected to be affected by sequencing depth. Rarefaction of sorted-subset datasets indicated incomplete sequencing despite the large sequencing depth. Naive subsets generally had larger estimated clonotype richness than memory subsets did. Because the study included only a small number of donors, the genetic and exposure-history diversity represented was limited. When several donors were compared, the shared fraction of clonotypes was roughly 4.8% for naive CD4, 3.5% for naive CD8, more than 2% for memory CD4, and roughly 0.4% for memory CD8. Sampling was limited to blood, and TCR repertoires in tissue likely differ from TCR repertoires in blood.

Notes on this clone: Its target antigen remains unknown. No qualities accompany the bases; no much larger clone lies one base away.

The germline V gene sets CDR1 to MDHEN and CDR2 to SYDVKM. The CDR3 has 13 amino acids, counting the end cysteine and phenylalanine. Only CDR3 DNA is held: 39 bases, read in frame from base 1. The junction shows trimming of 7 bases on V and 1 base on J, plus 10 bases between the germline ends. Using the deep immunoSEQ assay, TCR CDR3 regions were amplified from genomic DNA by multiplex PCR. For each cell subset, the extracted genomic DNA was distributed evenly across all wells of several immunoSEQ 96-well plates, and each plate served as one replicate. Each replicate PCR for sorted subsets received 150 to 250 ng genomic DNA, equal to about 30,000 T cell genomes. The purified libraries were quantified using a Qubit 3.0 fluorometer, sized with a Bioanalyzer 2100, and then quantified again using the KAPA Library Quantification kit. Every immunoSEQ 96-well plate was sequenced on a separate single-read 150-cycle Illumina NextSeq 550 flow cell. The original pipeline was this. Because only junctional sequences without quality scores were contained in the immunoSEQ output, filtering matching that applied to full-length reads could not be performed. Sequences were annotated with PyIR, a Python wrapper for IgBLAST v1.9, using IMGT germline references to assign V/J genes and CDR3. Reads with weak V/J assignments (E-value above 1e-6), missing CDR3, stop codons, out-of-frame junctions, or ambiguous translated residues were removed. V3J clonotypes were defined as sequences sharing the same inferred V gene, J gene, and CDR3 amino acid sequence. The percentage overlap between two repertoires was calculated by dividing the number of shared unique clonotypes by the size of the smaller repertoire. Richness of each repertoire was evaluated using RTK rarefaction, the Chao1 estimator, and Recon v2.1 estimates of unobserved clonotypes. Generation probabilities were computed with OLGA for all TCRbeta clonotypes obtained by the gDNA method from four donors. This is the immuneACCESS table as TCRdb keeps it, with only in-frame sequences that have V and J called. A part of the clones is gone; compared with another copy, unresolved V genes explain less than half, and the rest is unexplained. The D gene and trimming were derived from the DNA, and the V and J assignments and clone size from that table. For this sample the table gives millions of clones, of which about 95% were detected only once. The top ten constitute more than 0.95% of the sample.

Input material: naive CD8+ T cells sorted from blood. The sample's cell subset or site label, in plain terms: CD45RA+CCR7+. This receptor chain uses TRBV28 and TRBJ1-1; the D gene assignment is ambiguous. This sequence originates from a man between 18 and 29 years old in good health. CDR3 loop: CASNDPGNTEAFF. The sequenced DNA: TGTGCCAGCAACGACCCAGGGAACACTGAAGCTTTCTTT.